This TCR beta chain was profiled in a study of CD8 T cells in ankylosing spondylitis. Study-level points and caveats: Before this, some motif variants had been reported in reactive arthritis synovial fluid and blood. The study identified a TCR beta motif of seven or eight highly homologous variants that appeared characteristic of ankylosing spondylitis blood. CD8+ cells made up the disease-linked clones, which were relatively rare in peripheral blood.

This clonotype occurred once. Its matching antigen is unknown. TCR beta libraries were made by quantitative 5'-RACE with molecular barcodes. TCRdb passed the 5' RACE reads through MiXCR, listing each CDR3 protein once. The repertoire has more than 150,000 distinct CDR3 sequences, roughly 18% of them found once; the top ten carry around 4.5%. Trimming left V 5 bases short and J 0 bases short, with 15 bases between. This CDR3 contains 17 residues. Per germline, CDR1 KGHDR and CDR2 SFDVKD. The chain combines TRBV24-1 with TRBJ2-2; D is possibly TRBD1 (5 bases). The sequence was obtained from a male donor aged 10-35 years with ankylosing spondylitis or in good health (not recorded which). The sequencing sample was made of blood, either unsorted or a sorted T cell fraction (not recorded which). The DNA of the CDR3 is TGTGCCACCAGTGCCTTAAGTAGGGGCGCGAACACCGGGGAGCTGTTTTTT. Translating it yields CATSALSRGANTGELFF.